One and the same sample provided the 25 T cell receptor beta chains below, sequenced in a study of T cell changes during pregnancy in multiple sclerosis. Some clones are missing from TCRdb's copy, which holds only in-frame ones; the method was immunoSEQ multiplex PCR. The data contain 65,000 to 90,000 clones, roughly 92% of them singletons. The sequenced sample was peripheral blood, obtained before pregnancy. The source of these receptors is a female donor with multiple sclerosis, enrolled in a pregnancy study.

This rearrangement joins TRBV5-6 to TRBJ2-2, with D possibly TRBD2 on 5 matching bases. Germline CDR1 is SGHDT and CDR2 is YYEEEE. The germline V and J ends were trimmed by 0 bases and 6 bases, with 6 bases remaining between them. This CDR3 is 13 amino acids long. The CDR3 coding sequence is TGTGCCAGCAGCTTGGGTAGCGCCGGGGAGCTGTTTTTT. Translation: CASSLGSAGELFF.

The chain couples TRBV28 to TRBJ1-2; weak D call: TRBD1 (6 bases). Trimming took 10 bases from V and 4 from J, leaving 22 bases between them. Germline CDR1 reads MDHEN; CDR2 reads SYDVKM. This CDR3 comprises 15 residues. CDR3 nucleotide sequence: TGTGCCATCTTGACCCCAGGGGAGGGATTCTATGGCTACACCTTC. It is translated as CAILTPGEGFYGYTF.

The gene calls are TRBV18 and TRBJ2-3; 7 positions match TRBD2. Germline loops: CDR1 KGHSH, CDR2 LQKENI. The CDR3 has 18 amino acids. V gave up 0 bases and J gave up 0 bases; unmatched junction bases: 9. CDR3: CASSPPKASGPSTDTQYF. The DNA for the CDR3 is TGTGCCAGCTCACCACCGAAGGCTAGCGGACCGAGCACAGATACGCAGTATTTT.

This chain connects TRBV6-6 to TRBJ1-5, with 9 bases lining up with TRBD1. Germline CDR1 and CDR2: MNHNY and SVGAGI (reference sequence). The CDR3 runs 15 residues. V shed 6 bases and J 3 bases; nucleotides not matched to a gene: 6. The CDR3 here is CASSIQGANNQPQHF. CDR3 DNA: TGTGCCAGCAGCATACAGGGGGCAAACAATCAGCCCCAGCATTTT.

The chain combines TRBV29-1 with TRBJ2-5; D is possibly TRBD2 (6 bases). V lost 3 bases and J 1 base, leaving 9 bases between the germline ends. CDR1 is SQVTM and CDR2 is ANQGSEA in the germline V gene. This CDR3 has 13 residues. CDR3 in amino acids: CSVDQLAQETQYF. CDR3 bases: TGCAGCGTTGACCAACTAGCCCAAGAGACCCAGTACTTC.

This chain links TRBV28 with TRBJ2-7; 7 bases line up with TRBD2. J was trimmed by 1 base and V by 6 bases; bases with no gene match: 6. Germline V gives CDR1 MDHEN, CDR2 SYDVKM. This CDR3 comprises 14 residues. The CDR3 coding sequence is TGTGCCAGCAGCCCGGCGGGAGCATCCTACGAGCAGTACTTC. Protein sequence: CASSPAGASYEQYF.

The chain recombines TRBV7-2 with TRBJ1-1; TRBD1 aligns across 7 bases. CDR1 SGHTA and CDR2 FQGNSA come from the germline V gene. J gave up 2 bases and V 5 bases, and 5 bases lay outside the gene matches. CDR3 size: 14 residues. CDR3 sequence (DNA): TGTGCCAGCAGCCACAACAGGGGTAACACTGAAGCTTTCTTT. Protein sequence: CASSHNRGNTEAFF.

The chain links TRBV7-9 to TRBJ2-1; TRBD2 aligns across 10 bases. CDR1 and CDR2 from the germline V gene are SEHNR and FQNEAQ (reference sequence). This CDR3 contains 16 residues. Unmatched junction bases numbered 13, after V lost 5 bases and J lost 9 bases. In DNA, the CDR3 is TGTGCCAGCAGCACAATTACTAGCGGGGCTCCGTCTGAGCAGTTCTTC. Residues: CASSTITSGAPSEQFF.

The chain carries TRBV7-2 and TRBJ2-3; D uncertain. V was cut by 2 bases and J by 7 bases, with 4 bases left in between. CDR1 is SGHTA, CDR2 FQGNSA, per germline. The CDR3 runs 11 residues. The CDR3 bases are TGTGCCAGCAGCTTATTAAATACGCAGTATTTT. Its translation is CASSLLNTQYF.

The chain employs TRBV5-4 and TRBJ2-1, with TRBD1 as a possible D gene (5 bases). Looked up from germline, CDR1 is SGHNT and CDR2 is YYREEE (reference sequence). Trimming pared 2 bases from V and 6 bases from J, leaving 18 bases between. The CDR3 has 16 amino acids. In DNA form, the CDR3 reads TGTGCCAGCAGCTTACGATCAGGGCGTCTTTTCAATGAGCAGTTCTTC. This codes for CASSLRSGRLFNEQFF.

This clone was detected only a few times. The V gene is TRBV11-1, the J gene TRBJ2-7, with 11 positions matching TRBD2. Germline CDR1 SGHAT, CDR2 FQDESV (reference sequence). The CDR3 is made up of 15 amino acids. Trimming took 2 bases from V and 12 from J; bases not matched to a gene: 12. In DNA form, the CDR3 reads TGTGCCAGCAGCTTACAAAGATCCGGGACTAGCGGTCTGTACTTC. Protein product: CASSLQRSGTSGLYF.

V gene TRBV4-3 combines with J gene TRBJ2-6, with TRBD1 identical over 7 bases. This CDR3 spans 15 amino acids. The V gene's germline CDR1 is LGHNA and CDR2 YSLEER. V was clipped by 4 bases and J by 4 bases; unmatched bases: 4. CDR3 loop: CASSPQGSGANVLTF. The CDR3 region has the DNA TGCGCCAGCAGCCCACAGGGGTCCGGGGCCAACGTCCTGACTTTC.

The chain links TRBV7-9 to TRBJ2-7; no definite D call. This CDR3 comprises 14 residues. V lost 3 bases and J 5 bases, leaving 14 bases between the germline ends. The germline CDR1 and CDR2 sequences are SEHNR and FQNEAQ (reference sequence). The DNA of the CDR3 is TGTGCCAGCAGCTTGAGCACTTCCCCTAACGAGCAGTACTTC. It encodes CASSLSTSPNEQYF.

CDR3 in amino acids: CASSPRLAGGPNEQYF. The CDR3 nucleotides read TGTGCCAGCAGTCCGAGACTAGCGGGAGGGCCGAACGAGCAGTACTTC. The rearrangement joins TRBV27 to TRBJ2-7; 14 bases line up with TRBD2. The CDR3 spans 16 residues. Germline CDR1 and CDR2: MNHEY and SMNVEV (reference sequence). The V and J ends lost 5 bases and 5 bases, in that order; junction bases with no gene match: 8.

The V call is TRBV6-4, the J call TRBJ2-2; TRBD2 matches 8 bases. CDR1 and CDR2 from the germline V gene are MRHNA and SNTAGT. The CDR3 runs 14 residues. With V trimmed by 4 bases and J by 4 bases, 2 bases remained unmatched. CDR3 sequence: CASSAAGGTGELFF. Written as DNA, the CDR3 is TGTGCCAGCAGTGCTGCGGGGGGCACCGGGGAGCTGTTTTTT.

The chain joins TRBV6-1 to TRBJ2-7; TRBD1 agrees at 11 bases. J gave up 2 bases and V 3 bases, and 0 bases lay outside the gene matches. This CDR3 has 14 amino acids. In germline, CDR1 is MNHNS, CDR2 SASEGT. Here the CDR3 reads CASSEGQGAYEQYF. In DNA form, the CDR3 reads TGTGCCAGCAGTGAGGGACAGGGGGCCTACGAGCAGTACTTC.

The V gene is TRBV30, the J gene TRBJ2-1; a weak D match, TRBD1 (5 bases). The CDR3 runs to 17 residues. The germline gives CDR1 GTSNPN, CDR2 SVGIG (reference sequence). The V and J ends lost 1 base and 3 bases respectively, with 19 bases between them. The CDR3 loop reads CAWSDNRNPPSYNEQFF. DNA of the CDR3: TGTGCCTGGAGTGATAACAGGAACCCGCCTAGCTACAATGAGCAGTTCTTC.

This clone appeared a single time. This sequence joins TRBV28 and TRBJ1-5; 10 positions match TRBD1. V shed 2 bases, J shed 6 bases, and the junction held 7 bases outside the gene matches. The CDR3 runs 16 residues. Germline lookup yields CDR1 MDHEN and CDR2 SYDVKM. This CDR3 reads CASSLRRQGAIQPQHF. The CDR3, as DNA: TGTGCCAGCAGTTTACGTAGACAGGGGGCAATTCAGCCCCAGCATTTT.

This chain uses TRBV9 with TRBJ2-7, with 10 bases matching TRBD2. Germline CDR1 reads SGDLS; CDR2 reads YYNGEE. CDR3 size: 13 residues. V gave up 7 bases and J gave up 5 bases; unmatched junction bases: 6. DNA of the CDR3: TGTGCCAGCTCGGCTAGCGGGAGCGACGAGCAGTACTTC. This translates into CASSASGSDEQYF.

The gene calls are TRBV27 and TRBJ1-5; D is ambiguous. The CDR3 contains 14 residues. Germline V gives CDR1 MNHEY, CDR2 SMNVEV (reference sequence). With 5 bases removed from V and 7 bases from J, the gap between germline ends came to 15 bases. CDR3 DNA: TGTGCCAGCAGTCGCGATGTACGTCGCCAGCCCCAGCATTTT. It encodes CASSRDVRRQPQHF.

The rearrangement joins TRBV7-2 to TRBJ2-7, with 8 bases lining up with TRBD2. The CDR3 runs 14 residues. The J segment lost 7 bases and the V segment lost 5 bases, leaving 10 bases of the junction unmatched. Germline loops: CDR1 SGHTA, CDR2 FQGNSA. The DNA for the CDR3 is TGTGCCAGCAGCACAGACCTAGTAGCGGGGGAGCAGTACTTC. This translates into CASSTDLVAGEQYF.

The CDR3 loop is CASSWQSNTEAFF. The CDR3 DNA is TGTGCCAGTAGTTGGCAGTCGAACACTGAAGCTTTCTTT. The chain uses TRBV19 and TRBJ1-1; D is undetermined. The CDR3 has 13 amino acids. V was cut by 5 bases and J by 1 base, with 8 bases left in between. CDR1 is LNHDA and CDR2 is SQIVND in the germline V gene (reference sequence).

This clone was seen a single time. The chain has TRBV25-1 and TRBJ1-2, with a possible D match to TRBD1 (6 bases). V lost 3 bases and J lost 12, with 20 bases in between. The germline gives CDR1 MGHDK, CDR2 SYGVNS. This CDR3 has 14 residues. The CDR3 coding sequence is TGTGCCAGCAGTGAGACAGGCCCCGAAGTAGGTCACACCTTC. It yields the protein CASSETGPEVGHTF.

The rearrangement joins TRBV2 to TRBJ1-6, with 7 bases that match TRBD1. Looked up from germline, CDR1 is SNHLY and CDR2 is FYNNEI. V dropped 4 bases and J dropped 7; count of bases not matched to a gene: 4. The CDR3 totals 14 residues. The CDR3 DNA reads as TGTGCCAGCAGTGGACAGGGAAGGAATTCACCCCTCCACTTT. It codes for CASSGQGRNSPLHF.

This clone was detected only once. The V call is TRBV6-4, the J call TRBJ2-3, with 10 bases lining up with TRBD2. Per the germline V gene, CDR1 is MRHNA and CDR2 is SNTAGT. V was pared by 6 bases and J by 2 bases, with 5 bases of the junction left unmatched. The CDR3 is made up of 15 amino acids. CDR3 in amino acids: CASSASGSATDTQYF. The CDR3 DNA sequence: TGTGCCAGCAGCGCTAGCGGGAGCGCCACAGATACGCAGTATTTT.